This entry lists 12 T cell receptor beta chains sequenced from one sample in a study of metastatic and nonmetastatic thyroid tumors. Ahead of thyroid surgery, no patient had received treatment of any kind. TCRdb reprocessed the PCR reads using MiXCR. The sample lists around 30,000 clones; about a fifth were seen once. Sequencing was performed on tumor tissue. These receptors all stem from a male donor with papillary thyroid cancer or a benign thyroid nodule (not recorded which). Some clones in this sample may be carry-over from other donors' samples.

In this sample, this clone is medium-sized. CDR3 residues: CASSITWTSNEQFF. CDR3 nucleotides: TGTGCCAGTAGTATAACGTGGACTTCAAATGAGCAGTTCTTC. This chain uses TRBV19 with TRBJ2-1, with a possible D match to TRBD2 (5 bases). Deletions cut 2 bases from V and 7 bases from J, with 12 bases between. The germline gives CDR1 LNHDA, CDR2 SQIVND (reference sequence). This CDR3 spans 14 amino acids.

In its sample, this clone is medium-sized (0.01 to 0.1%). The rearrangement uses TRBV6-1 and TRBJ1-1, with a weak D call TRBD1 (5 bases). Trimming took off 7 bases at V and 2 bases at J, with 11 bases between the two ends. This CDR3 has 13 amino acids. Germline CDR1 and CDR2: MNHNS and SASEGT. Here the CDR3 DNA reads TGTGCCAGCAAAGGCAGGGAAAACACTGAAGCTTTCTTT. Translated: CASKGRENTEAFF.

The rearrangement uses TRBV30 and TRBJ1-2; D call uncertain. The V end lost 0 bases, the J end lost 4 bases, and 3 bases lay between the germline ends. Germline CDR1 and CDR2: GTSNPN and SVGIG (reference sequence). This CDR3 has 11 residues. CDR3 DNA sequence: TGTGCCTGGAGTGTTAGCTATGGCTACACCTTC. This translates into CAWSVSYGYTF.

This clone was detected ten times or more. This chain joins TRBV20-1 and TRBJ1-5; no definite D call. Germline CDR1 and CDR2: DFQATT and SNEGSKA (reference sequence). The V and J ends lost 0 bases and 0 bases respectively, with 12 bases between them. The CDR3 runs 16 residues. CDR3 in DNA: TGCAGTGCTAGAGACCTAACAGAGTATAGCAATCAGCCCCAGCATTTT. This gives the protein CSARDLTEYSNQPQHF.

This clone was seen ten or more times. The chain has TRBV29-1 and TRBJ2-1, with TRBD2 matching over 14 bases. The CDR3 has 16 residues. Germline lookup yields CDR1 SQVTM and CDR2 ANQGSEA. V lost 7 bases to trimming and J lost 5 bases; unmatched junction nucleotides: 10. The CDR3 DNA is TGCAGCGGTAGACTAGCGGGAGGGCCCCGTAACAATGAGCAGTTCTTC. This encodes CSGRLAGGPRNNEQFF.

This clone was recorded a few times. The junction and the germline gene differ at one end; a read error may be behind it. The V gene is TRBV27, the J gene TRBJ2-2; D remains ambiguous. The CDR3 runs 15 residues. Germline CDR1 is MNHEY and CDR2 is SMNVEV (reference sequence). CDR3 DNA: TGTGCCAGCAGTTTACGAGCGTTCAACACCTGGGAGCTGTTTTTT. Translated: CASSLRAFNTWELFF.

This clone appeared many times. Other DNA sequences of this sample code for an identical CDR3. The rearrangement links TRBV20-1 to TRBJ2-1; 8 bases align to TRBD2. Germline loops: CDR1 DFQATT, CDR2 SNEGSKA (reference sequence). V lost 3 bases and J lost 5; bases outside the gene matches: 6. The CDR3 is 14 amino acids. The CDR3 bases are TGCAGTGCTAGCTCCGGGACTAGAAACAATGAGCAGTTCTTC. Translating it yields CSASSGTRNNEQFF.

This rearrangement joins TRBV15 to TRBJ1-2; D possibly corresponds to TRBD1 (6 bases). V was clipped by 8 bases and J by 3 bases, with 16 bases between them. The CDR3 covers 14 residues. CDR1 and CDR2 (germline): LNHNV, YYDKDF (reference sequence). CDR3 bases: TGTGCCACCTCCGGGACACTCGGCGACTATGGCTACACCTTC. Amino acids: CATSGTLGDYGYTF.

This clone is labeled medium-sized (0.01 to 0.1%). The chain is built from TRBV19 and TRBJ2-2, with 13 bases lining up with TRBD2. Germline-derived CDR1 and CDR2 are LNHDA and SQIVND (reference sequence). CDR3 length equals 14 residues. Unmatched junction bases numbered 5, after V lost 10 bases and J lost 6 bases. This CDR3 is CATRTSGSAGELFF. DNA of the CDR3: TGTGCCACCCGGACTAGCGGGAGTGCCGGGGAGCTGTTTTTT.

The rearrangement uses TRBV3-1 and TRBJ1-1; D not resolved. From germline, CDR1 is LGHDT and CDR2 YNNKEL (reference sequence). This CDR3 has 13 residues. Deletions cut 0 bases from V and 7 bases from J, with 9 bases between. CDR3 DNA: TGTGCCAGCAGCCAAGATAAGGAGGGTGAAGCTTTCTTT. It translates to CASSQDKEGEAFF.

The table lists this clone with many counts. V is TRBV28 and J is TRBJ1-1; D is perhaps TRBD1 (6 bases). The germline CDR1 and CDR2 sequences are MDHEN and SYDVKM. This CDR3 comprises 14 residues. V gave up 6 bases and J gave up 4 bases, with 15 bases separating them. CDR3 nucleotide sequence: TGTGCCAGCAGGGACGCAGGGGTACGCACTGAAGCTTTCTTT. It translates to CASRDAGVRTEAFF.

This clone was counted at least ten times. The chain employs TRBV19 and TRBJ1-5; D is unclear. Looked up from germline, CDR1 is LNHDA and CDR2 is SQIVND (reference sequence). Trimming pared 4 bases from V and 0 bases from J, leaving 7 bases between. The CDR3 covers 14 residues. CDR3 residues: CASSNSASNQPQHF. CDR3 DNA: TGTGCCAGTAGTAACTCAGCTAGCAATCAGCCCCAGCATTTT.